Listed below are T cell receptor beta chains from one sample, sequenced in a study of cytotoxic CD8 clonotypes in ibrutinib-treated CLL. Sequencing was performed with immunoSEQ multiplex PCR; in TCRdb, only in-frame clones are kept and a portion is missing. In the table there are over 130,000 clones, 65% to 85% of which are singletons. This sample comprised PBMCs, obtained after 36 months of ibrutinib treatment. The receptors here all came from a human donor with chronic lymphocytic leukemia. Both conserved end residues are part of each CDR3. Each record gives: D gene, V gene, clone size, J gene, CDR3 protein, CDR3 DNA. D genes are given only for firm matches. Clone size is shown for a subset of rows, as once, few, many or a class of expanded clone.

D: TRBD2; V: TRBV5-1; size: NA; J: TRBJ2-5; CDR3: CASSLLAGELETQYF; DNA: TGCGCCAGCAGCTTGCTAGCGGGGGAGTTAGAGACCCAGTACTTC
D: TRBD1; V: TRBV5-1; size: NA; J: TRBJ1-2; CDR3: CASSLDILGQGRGYTF; DNA: TGCGCCAGCAGCTTGGACATTTTGGGACAGGGAAGAGGCTACACCTTC
D: TRBD1; V: TRBV25-1; size: NA; J: TRBJ1-2; CDR3: CASEPGQGSGYTF; DNA: TGTGCCAGCGAACCGGGACAGGGTAGTGGCTACACCTTC
D: TRBD2; V: TRBV6-1; size: once; J: TRBJ2-1; CDR3: CASSEWAGGYNEQFF; DNA: TGTGCCAGCAGTGAATGGGCGGGAGGATACAATGAGCAGTTCTTC
D: NA; V: TRBV29-1; size: NA; J: TRBJ2-4; CDR3: CSVEGDTDIQYF; DNA: TGCAGCGTTGAGGGGGATACGGACATTCAGTACTTC
D: NA; V: TRBV5-4; size: NA; J: TRBJ2-1; CDR3: CASSPQGGFYNEQFF; DNA: TGTGCCAGCAGTCCTCAGGGGGGATTCTACAATGAGCAGTTCTTC
D: TRBD1; V: TRBV7-9; size: once; J: TRBJ1-4; CDR3: CASSYPLRTGVGEKLFF; DNA: TGTGCCAGCAGCTACCCCCTTAGGACAGGGGTAGGTGAAAAACTGTTTTTT
D: NA; V: TRBV30; size: NA; J: TRBJ2-3; CDR3: CAYTAWGVGHDTQYF; DNA: TGTGCCTACACCGCTTGGGGGGTGGGGCACGATACGCAGTATTTT
D: NA; V: TRBV5-1; size: NA; J: TRBJ1-2; CDR3: CASSTTGDSNYGYTF; DNA: TGCGCCAGCAGCACGACAGGTGACAGCAACTATGGCTACACCTTC
D: NA; V: TRBV18; size: NA; J: TRBJ1-4; CDR3: CASADGGGVYEKLFF; DNA: TGTGCCAGCGCAGATGGCGGGGGCGTTTATGAAAAACTGTTTTTT